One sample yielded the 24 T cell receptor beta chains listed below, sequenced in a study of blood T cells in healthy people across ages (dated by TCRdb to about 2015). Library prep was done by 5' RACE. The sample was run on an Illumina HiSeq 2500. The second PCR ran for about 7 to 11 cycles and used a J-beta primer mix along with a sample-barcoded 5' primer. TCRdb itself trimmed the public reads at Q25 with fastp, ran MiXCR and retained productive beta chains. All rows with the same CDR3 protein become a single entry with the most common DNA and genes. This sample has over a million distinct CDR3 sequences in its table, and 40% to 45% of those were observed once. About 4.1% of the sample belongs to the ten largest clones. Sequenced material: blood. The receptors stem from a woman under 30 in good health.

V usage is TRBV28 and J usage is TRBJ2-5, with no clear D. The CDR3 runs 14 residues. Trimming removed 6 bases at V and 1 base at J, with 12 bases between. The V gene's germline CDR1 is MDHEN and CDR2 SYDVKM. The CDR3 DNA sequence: TGTGCCAGCAGCCCCAGACAATTCCAAGAGACCCAGTACTTC. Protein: CASSPRQFQETQYF.

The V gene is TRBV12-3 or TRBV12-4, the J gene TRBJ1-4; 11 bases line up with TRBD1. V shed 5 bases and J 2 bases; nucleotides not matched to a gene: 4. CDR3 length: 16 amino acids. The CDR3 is CASSQGTGGTNEKLFF. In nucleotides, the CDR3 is TGTGCCAGCAGTCAAGGGACAGGGGGTACTAATGAAAAACTGTTTTTT.

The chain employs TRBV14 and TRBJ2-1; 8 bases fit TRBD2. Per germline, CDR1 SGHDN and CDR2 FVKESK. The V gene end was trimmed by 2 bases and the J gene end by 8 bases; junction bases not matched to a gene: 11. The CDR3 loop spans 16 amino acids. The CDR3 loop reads CASSQLGLAKGDEQFF. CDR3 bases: TGTGCCAGCAGCCAACTCGGACTAGCAAAAGGCGATGAGCAGTTCTTC.

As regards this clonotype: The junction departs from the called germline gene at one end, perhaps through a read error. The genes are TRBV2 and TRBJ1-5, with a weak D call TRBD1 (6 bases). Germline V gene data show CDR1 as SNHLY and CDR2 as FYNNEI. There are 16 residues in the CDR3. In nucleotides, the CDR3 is TGTGCCAGCAGTGAAGGGAGGGCCGACAACGGACAGCCCCAGCAATTT. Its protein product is CASSEGRADNGQPQQF.

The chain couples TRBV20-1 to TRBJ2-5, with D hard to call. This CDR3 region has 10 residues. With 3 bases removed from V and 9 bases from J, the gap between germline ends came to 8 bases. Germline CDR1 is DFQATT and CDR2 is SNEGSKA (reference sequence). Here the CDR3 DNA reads TGCAGTGCTAGTAACGAGGCCCAGTACTTC. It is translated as CSASNEAQYF.

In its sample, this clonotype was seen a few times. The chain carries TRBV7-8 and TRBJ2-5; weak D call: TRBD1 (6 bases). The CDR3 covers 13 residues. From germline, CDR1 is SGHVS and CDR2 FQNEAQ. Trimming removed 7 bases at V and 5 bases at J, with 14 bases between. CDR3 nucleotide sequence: TGTGCCAGCATAGCAGGGGCGCTGGAGACCCAGTACTTC. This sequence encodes CASIAGALETQYF.

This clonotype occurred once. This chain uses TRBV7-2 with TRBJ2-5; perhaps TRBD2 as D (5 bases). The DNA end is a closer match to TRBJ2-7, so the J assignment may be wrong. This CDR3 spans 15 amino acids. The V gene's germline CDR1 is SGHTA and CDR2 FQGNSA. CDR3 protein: CASSPWPGLGYEQYF. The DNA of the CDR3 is TGTGCCAGCAGCCCCTGGCCAGGACTCGGATACGAGCAGTACTTC.

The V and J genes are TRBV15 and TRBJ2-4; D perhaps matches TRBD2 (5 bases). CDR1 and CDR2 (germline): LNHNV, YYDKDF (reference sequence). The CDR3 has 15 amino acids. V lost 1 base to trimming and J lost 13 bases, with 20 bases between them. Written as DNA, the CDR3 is TGTGCCACCAGCAGAGTCCTAGCCGATCAATTGGGGCAGTACTTC. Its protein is CATSRVLADQLGQYF.

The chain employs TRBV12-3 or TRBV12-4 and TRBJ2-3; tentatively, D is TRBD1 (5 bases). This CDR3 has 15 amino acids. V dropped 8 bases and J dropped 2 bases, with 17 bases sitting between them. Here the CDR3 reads CASWTTGIYTDTQYF. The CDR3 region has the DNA TGTGCCAGCTGGACCACAGGAATATACACAGATACGCAGTATTTT.

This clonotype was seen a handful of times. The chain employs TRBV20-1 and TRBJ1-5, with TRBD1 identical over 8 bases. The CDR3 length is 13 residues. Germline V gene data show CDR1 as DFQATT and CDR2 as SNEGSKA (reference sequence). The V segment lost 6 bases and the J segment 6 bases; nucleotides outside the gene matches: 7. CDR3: CSAADRVGQPQHF. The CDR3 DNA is TGCAGTGCCGCGGACAGGGTGGGTCAGCCCCAGCATTTT.

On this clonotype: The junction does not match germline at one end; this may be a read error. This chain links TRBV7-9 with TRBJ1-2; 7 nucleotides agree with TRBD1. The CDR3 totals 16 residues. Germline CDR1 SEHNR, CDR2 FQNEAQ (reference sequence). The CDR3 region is CACSFDMLSGGYGYTF. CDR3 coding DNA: TGTGCCTGCAGCTTCGATATGCTTTCAGGGGGCTATGGCTACACCTTC.

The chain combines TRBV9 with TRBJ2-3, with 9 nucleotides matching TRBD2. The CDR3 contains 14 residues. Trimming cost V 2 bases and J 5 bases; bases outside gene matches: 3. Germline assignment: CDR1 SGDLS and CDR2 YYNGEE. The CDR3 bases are TGTGCCAGCAGCGTCGGCGGGAGGGAAGATACGCAGTATTTT. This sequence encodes CASSVGGREDTQYF.

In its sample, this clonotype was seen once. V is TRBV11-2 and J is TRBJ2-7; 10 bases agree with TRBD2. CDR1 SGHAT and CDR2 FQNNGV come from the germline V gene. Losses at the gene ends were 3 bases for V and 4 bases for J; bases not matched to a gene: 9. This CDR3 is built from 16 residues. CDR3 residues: CASSFIGTSVWYEQYF. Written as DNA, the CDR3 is TGTGCCAGCAGCTTTATCGGGACTAGCGTCTGGTACGAGCAGTACTTC.

The CDR3, as DNA: TGTGCCAGCAGGCTCCTAGGCACAGATACGCAGTATTTT. Its protein is CASRLLGTDTQYF. V gene TRBV12-3 or TRBV12-4 combines with J gene TRBJ2-3, with no clear D. V gave up 6 bases and J gave up 1 base, with 8 bases separating them. This CDR3 region has 13 residues.

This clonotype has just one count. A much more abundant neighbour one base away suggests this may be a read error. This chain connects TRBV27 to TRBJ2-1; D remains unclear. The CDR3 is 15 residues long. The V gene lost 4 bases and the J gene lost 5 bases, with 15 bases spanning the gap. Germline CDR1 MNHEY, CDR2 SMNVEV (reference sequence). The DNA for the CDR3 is TGTGCCAGCAGTTCATTAAAGGGCGCCAACAATGAGCAGTTCTTC. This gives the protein CASSSLKGANNEQFF.

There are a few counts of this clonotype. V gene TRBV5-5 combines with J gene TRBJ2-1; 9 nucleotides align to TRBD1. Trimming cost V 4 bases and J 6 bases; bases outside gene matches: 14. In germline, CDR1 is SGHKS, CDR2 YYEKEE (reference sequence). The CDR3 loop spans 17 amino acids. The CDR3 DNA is TGTGCCAGCAGCCTCATTGCCGGGACAGGGAACGTCAATGAGCAGTTCTTC. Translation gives CASSLIAGTGNVNEQFF.

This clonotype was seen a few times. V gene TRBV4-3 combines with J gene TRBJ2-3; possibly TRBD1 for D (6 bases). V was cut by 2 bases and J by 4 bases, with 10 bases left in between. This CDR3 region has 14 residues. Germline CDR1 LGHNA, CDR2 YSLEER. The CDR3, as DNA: TGCGCCAGCAGCCAACAACAGGGACCAGATACGCAGTATTTT. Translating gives CASSQQQGPDTQYF.

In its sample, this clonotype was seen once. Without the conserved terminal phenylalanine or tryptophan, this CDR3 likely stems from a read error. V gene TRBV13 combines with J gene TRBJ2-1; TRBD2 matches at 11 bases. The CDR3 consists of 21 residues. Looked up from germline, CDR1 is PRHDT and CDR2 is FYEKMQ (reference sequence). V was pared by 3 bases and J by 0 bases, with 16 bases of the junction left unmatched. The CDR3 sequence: CASSFSPAGTSGRSSYNEQFY. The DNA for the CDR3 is TGTGCCAGCAGCTTTAGCCCCGCCGGGACTAGCGGACGGAGCTCCTACAATGAGCAGTTCTAC.

Here the CDR3 DNA reads TGTGCCATCAGTGAGTTTGGGGGGCCCACAGATACGCAGTATTTT. Its translation is CAISEFGGPTDTQYF. This sequence joins TRBV10-3 and TRBJ2-3; perhaps D is TRBD1 or TRBD2 (6 bases each). This CDR3 comprises 15 residues. Trimming shortened V by 1 base and J by 2 bases, and 10 bases separated the two germline ends. CDR1 and CDR2 (germline): ENHRY, SYGVKD.

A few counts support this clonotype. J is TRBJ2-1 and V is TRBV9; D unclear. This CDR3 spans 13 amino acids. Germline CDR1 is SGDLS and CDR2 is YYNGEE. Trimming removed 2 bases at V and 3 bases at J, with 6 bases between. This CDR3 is CASSVSVYNEQFF. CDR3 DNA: TGTGCCAGCAGCGTCAGCGTCTACAATGAGCAGTTCTTC. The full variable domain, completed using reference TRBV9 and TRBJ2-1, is DSGVTQTPKHLITATGQRVTLRCSPRSGDLSVYWYQQSLDQGLQFLIQYYNGEERAKGNILERFSAQQFPDLHSELNLSSLELGDSALYFCASSVSVYNEQFFGPGTRLTVL.

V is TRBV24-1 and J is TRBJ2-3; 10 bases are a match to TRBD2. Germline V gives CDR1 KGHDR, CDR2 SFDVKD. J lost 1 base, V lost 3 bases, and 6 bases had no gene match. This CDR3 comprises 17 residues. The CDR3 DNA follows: TGTGCCACCAGTGATGCCGGACTAGCGGCCCGCACAGATACGCAGTATTTT. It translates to CATSDAGLAARTDTQYF.

The CDR3 sequence: CASSDGGSAEAFF. The CDR3 region has the DNA TGTGCCAGCAGTGATGGAGGGAGTGCTGAAGCTTTCTTT. The gene calls are TRBV6-2 or TRBV6-3 and TRBJ1-1; D gene uncertain. The CDR3 spans 13 residues. Trimming stripped 5 bases from V and 6 bases from J, with 13 bases between. Germline CDR1 is MNHEY and CDR2 is SVGEGT.

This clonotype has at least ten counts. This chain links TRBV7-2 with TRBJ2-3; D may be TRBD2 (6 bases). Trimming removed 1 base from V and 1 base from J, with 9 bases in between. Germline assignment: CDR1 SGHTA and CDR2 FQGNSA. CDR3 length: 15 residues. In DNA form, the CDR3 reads TGTGCCAGCAGCTTAGGTAGCGGAGGCACAGATACGCAGTATTTT. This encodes CASSLGSGGTDTQYF.

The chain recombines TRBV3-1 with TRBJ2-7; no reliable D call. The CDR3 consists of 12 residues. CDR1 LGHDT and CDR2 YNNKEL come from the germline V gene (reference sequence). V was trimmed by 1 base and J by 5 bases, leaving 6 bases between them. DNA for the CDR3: TGTGCCAGCAGCCAAGGGGTCAACGAGCAGTACTTC. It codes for CASSQGVNEQYF.